The 7 T cell receptor beta chains below all came from one sample that was sequenced in a study of T-cell memory formation after mild COVID-19. A single record per CDR3 protein comes from TCRdb applying MiXCR to the 5' RACE reads. In the table there are 150,000 or so distinct CDR3 sequences, approximately 15% of which are singletons. Input material: PBMCs or a T cell subset sorted from them (not recorded which). These receptors all come from an adult woman who had mild COVID-19 (a few samples of this study predate the infection). Cell type and time point are not known.

This clonotype was seen only a few times. The chain recombines TRBV4-2 with TRBJ2-7; 7 positions match TRBD2. CDR1 and CDR2 from the germline V gene are LGHNA and YNFKEQ. This CDR3 spans 18 amino acids. Trimming at V came to 1 base and at J to 3 bases, leaving 15 bases not matched to a gene. DNA of the CDR3: TGTGCCAGCAGCCAAGTTGGGGGGGACCTCATAGGGCACTACGAGCAGTACTTC. It codes for CASSQVGGDLIGHYEQYF.

In its sample, this clonotype was seen a few times. The J gene is TRBJ2-1, the V gene TRBV5-4; a possible D gene is TRBD2 (7 bases). This CDR3 is 14 amino acids long. The V gene's germline CDR1 is SGHNT and CDR2 YYREEE (reference sequence). The V gene lost 2 bases and the J gene lost 6 bases, with 12 bases spanning the gap. CDR3 loop: CASSLGGAGNEQFF. In DNA form, the CDR3 reads TGTGCCAGCAGCTTAGGGGGGGCGGGCAATGAGCAGTTCTTC.

This clonotype was counted a few times. The V call is TRBV2, the J call TRBJ2-6; 15 bases line up with TRBD2. J gave up 3 bases and V 7 bases, and 13 bases lay outside the gene matches. Germline loops: CDR1 SNHLY, CDR2 FYNNEI. The length of the CDR3 is 20 residues. The chain's CDR3 is CASKSGGLAGGPLGANVLTF. The CDR3 DNA follows: TGTGCCAGCAAGTCAGGAGGACTAGCGGGAGGGCCACTTGGGGCCAACGTCCTGACTTTC.

The rearrangement links TRBV20-1 to TRBJ2-7; D possibly corresponds to TRBD2 (6 bases). Germline CDR1 DFQATT, CDR2 SNEGSKA (reference sequence). The CDR3 covers 12 residues. Trimming shortened V by 1 base and J by 7 bases, and 11 bases separated the two germline ends. CDR3 sequence reads: CSARATAGEQYF. The CDR3 bases are TGCAGTGCTAGAGCCACCGCGGGGGAGCAGTACTTC.

This clonotype has just a few counts. The chain couples TRBV6-6 to TRBJ2-5, with 9 bases matching TRBD1. The CDR3 is 15 amino acids. The V gene end was trimmed by 5 bases and the J gene end by 2 bases; junction bases not matched to a gene: 6. Germline lookup yields CDR1 MNHNY and CDR2 SVGAGI (reference sequence). The CDR3 nucleotides read TGTGCCAGCAGTCAACCGACAGGGGGGCAAGAGACCCAGTACTTC. Residues: CASSQPTGGQETQYF.

This clonotype was counted between two and nine times. The chain is built from TRBV4-3 and TRBJ2-7, with D hard to call. The CDR3 runs to 14 residues. Between the trimmed V and J ends, which lost 1 base and 0 bases, there was a span of 7 bases. The germline gives CDR1 LGHNA, CDR2 YSLEER. DNA for the CDR3: TGCGCCAGCAGCCAAGTCCTGAGCTCCTACGAGCAGTACTTC. Encoded protein: CASSQVLSSYEQYF.

This clonotype was observed a few times. J is TRBJ2-2 and V is TRBV29-1; 12 bases match TRBD2. Trimming cost V 4 bases and J 0 bases; bases outside gene matches: 3. Germline CDR1 reads SQVTM; CDR2 reads ANQGSEA. The CDR3 is 16 residues long. The CDR3: CSVGLAGVPNTGELFF. The CDR3 coding sequence is TGCAGCGTTGGACTAGCGGGAGTACCGAACACCGGGGAGCTGTTTTTT.